These 15 T cell receptor beta chains came from one sample sequenced in a study of OX40 agonist ivuxolimab in advanced cancers. Sequenced by immunoSEQ multiplex PCR; TCRdb stores in-frame clones only, minus some. The repertoire holds around 30,000 clones, with approximately 90% as singletons. Sequencing used CD4+ or CD8+ T cells sorted from blood, obtained in a trial of the OX40 agonist ivuxolimab. These receptor sequences come from an adult with an advanced solid tumor such as melanoma, head and neck, liver or kidney cancer.

This clone was counted a few times. The gene calls are TRBV29-1 and TRBJ1-1; 9 bases are shared with TRBD1. CDR1 is SQVTM, CDR2 ANQGSEA, per germline. V shed 7 bases, J shed 11 bases, and the junction held 2 bases outside the gene matches. CDR3 length: 9 amino acids. The CDR3 spells CSDGQGAFF. As DNA, the CDR3 is TGCAGCGATGGACAGGGGGCTTTCTTT.

The J gene is TRBJ2-3, the V gene TRBV9; 8 bases are shared with TRBD1. V was clipped by 4 bases and J by 3 bases; unmatched bases: 7. This CDR3 region has 15 residues. Germline CDR1 is SGDLS and CDR2 is YYNGEE. CDR3: CASSPGGARTDTQYF. The CDR3, as DNA: TGTGCCAGCAGCCCAGGGGGCGCGAGGACAGATACGCAGTATTTT.

The genes are TRBV6-5 and TRBJ1-5; D is uncertain. Germline assignment: CDR1 MNHEY and CDR2 SVGAGI. The V gene lost 5 bases and the J gene lost 7 bases, with 12 bases spanning the gap. This CDR3 has 13 residues. Written as DNA, the CDR3 is TGTGCCAGCAGTGCGACGAGTATCCAGCCCCAGCATTTT. Translating gives CASSATSIQPQHF.

This chain links TRBV5-6 with TRBJ2-1; 7 nucleotides match TRBD2. Germline V gene lookup returns CDR1 SGHDT and CDR2 YYEEEE. The CDR3 extends over 14 amino acids. J gave up 4 bases and V 2 bases, and 3 bases lay outside the gene matches. CDR3 sequence reads: CASSFRAGYNEQFF. In DNA form, the CDR3 reads TGTGCCAGCAGCTTTCGAGCGGGATACAATGAGCAGTTCTTC.

The chain has TRBV4-1 and TRBJ1-4; 8 bases are shared with TRBD1. The CDR3 is 15 residues long. Germline-derived CDR1 and CDR2 are MGHRA and YSYEKL. The V gene end was trimmed by 0 bases and the J gene end by 8 bases; junction bases not matched to a gene: 5. The CDR3 region has the DNA TGCGCCAGCAGCCAAGATATCTCAGGGGGCGAAAAACTGTTTTTT. Translating gives CASSQDISGGEKLFF.

V usage is TRBV4-2 and J usage is TRBJ2-7, with D possibly being TRBD2 (6 bases). The germline CDR1 and CDR2 sequences are LGHNA and YNFKEQ. The CDR3 covers 14 residues. V lost 5 bases and J lost 0, with 11 bases in between. Here the CDR3 DNA reads TGTGCCAGCAGCTCGGGACTCAGCTCCTACGAGCAGTACTTC. Protein product: CASSSGLSSYEQYF.

The CDR3 nucleotides read TGTGCCAGCAGTTTAATTGGAGGGGGCACCTATAATTCACCCCTCCACTTT. It encodes CASSLIGGGTYNSPLHF. The chain carries TRBV27 and TRBJ1-6; 7 bases are shared with TRBD1. This CDR3 contains 17 residues. With 2 bases clipped from V and 2 bases from J, the junction kept 6 bases outside the gene matches. Germline V CDR1 and CDR2: MNHEY, SMNVEV (reference sequence).

V is TRBV27 and J is TRBJ1-1; TRBD1 agrees at 7 bases. This CDR3 spans 13 amino acids. Germline V lookup: CDR1 MNHEY, CDR2 SMNVEV (reference sequence). V gave up 4 bases and J gave up 1 base; unmatched junction bases: 0. In DNA, the CDR3 is TGTGCCAGCAGTTCAGGGGGGAACACTGAAGCTTTCTTT. This codes for CASSSGGNTEAFF.

V is TRBV14 and J is TRBJ2-3; the match to TRBD2 covers 8 bases. There are 16 residues in the CDR3. Germline trimming cut 5 bases from V and 2 bases from J; bases unmatched to any gene: 9. The germline gives CDR1 SGHDN, CDR2 FVKESK. Written as DNA, the CDR3 is TGTGCCAGCAGCGCCCTCCGACTAGCGCACACAGATACGCAGTATTTT. Amino acids: CASSALRLAHTDTQYF. Combining the CDR3 with reference TRBV14 and TRBJ2-3 gives the whole variable domain EAGVTQFPSHSVIEKGQTVTLRCDPISGHDNLYWYRRVMGKEIKFLLHFVKESKQDESGMPNNRFLAERTGGTYSTLKVQPAELEDSGVYFCASSALRLAHTDTQYFGPGTRLTVL.

The count of this clone is one. The chain links TRBV7-9 to TRBJ2-5, with a weak D call TRBD1 (5 bases). The ends were cut back, 3 bases at V and 4 bases at J, with 9 bases in the middle. The germline gives CDR1 SEHNR, CDR2 FQNEAQ (reference sequence). The length of the CDR3 is 13 residues. CDR3 loop: CASSFPGRETQYF. The DNA of the CDR3 is TGTGCCAGCAGCTTTCCAGGGCGAGAGACCCAGTACTTC.

The chain uses TRBV5-6 and TRBJ2-3; D gene ambiguous. The length of the CDR3 is 12 residues. Per the germline V gene, CDR1 is SGHDT and CDR2 is YYEEEE. V lost 4 bases and J 7 bases, leaving 10 bases between the germline ends. Written as DNA, the CDR3 is TGTGCCAGCAGCGGTGAGGCTAATACGCAGTATTTT. This sequence encodes CASSGEANTQYF.

The CDR3 sequence is CASSPSSDQPQHF. The CDR3, as DNA: TGTGCCAGCAGTCCCTCGTCGGATCAGCCCCAGCATTTT. The chain employs TRBV27 and TRBJ1-5; D gene uncertain. The ends were cut back, 5 bases at V and 5 bases at J, with 10 bases in the middle. Germline V gene lookup returns CDR1 MNHEY and CDR2 SMNVEV (reference sequence). There are 13 residues in the CDR3.

The V and J genes are TRBV27 and TRBJ2-1; 13 bases are shared with TRBD2. The CDR3 consists of 15 residues. V shed 3 bases, J shed 7 bases, and the junction held 3 bases outside the gene matches. Germline V gene lookup returns CDR1 MNHEY and CDR2 SMNVEV (reference sequence). In DNA, the CDR3 is TGTGCCAGCAGTTTTGGGACTAGCGGGAAAAATGAGCAGTTCTTC. Encoded protein: CASSFGTSGKNEQFF.

The chain is built from TRBV19 and TRBJ1-2; the D gene is possibly TRBD1 (6 bases). There are 15 residues in the CDR3. From germline, CDR1 is LNHDA and CDR2 SQIVND (reference sequence). The V gene lost 6 bases and the J gene lost 2 bases, with 16 bases spanning the gap. The CDR3 reads CASRGTGGHNYGYTF. CDR3 bases: TGTGCCAGTAGGGGGACGGGGGGGCACAACTATGGCTACACCTTC.

This clone was picked up one time. The chain is built from TRBV14 and TRBJ1-5; 7 bases line up with TRBD1. V shed 1 base and J 7 bases; nucleotides not matched to a gene: 10. This CDR3 contains 16 residues. Per the germline V gene, CDR1 is SGHDN and CDR2 is FVKESK. CDR3 nucleotide sequence: TGTGCCAGCAGCCAAGGTATGGCGTCAGGGGGACAGCCCCAGCATTTT. Translated, it gives CASSQGMASGGQPQHF.